One sample yielded the 29 T cell receptor beta chains listed below, sequenced in a study of shared clonotypes between healthy human individuals. CD45RO negativity and positive selection for CCR7 defined naive CD8 cells, a population that excluded terminally differentiated effector memory CD45RA+ cells. The method was immunoSEQ multiplex PCR; TCRdb's version includes in-frame clones alone and lacks a portion of them. Of about 1,900,000 clones detected, 85% to 95% appear once; the ten largest clones hold roughly 1%. Sequencing was done on a sample of naive CD8+ T cells sorted from blood. These receptor sequences come from a man between 18 and 29 years old in good health.

DNA of the CDR3: TGTGCCAGCAGCTTCATGGGGGCCCCGACCTATGGCTACACCTTC. This sequence encodes CASSFMGAPTYGYTF. The chain uses TRBV5-4 and TRBJ1-2; possible D gene TRBD1, 6 bases. V lost 2 bases and J 4 bases, leaving 15 bases between the germline ends. The germline V gene encodes CDR1 SGHNT and CDR2 YYREEE (reference sequence). The CDR3 length is 15 residues. The full variable domain, with the rest looked up from reference TRBV5-4 and TRBJ1-2, is ETGVTQSPTHLIKTRGQQVTLRCSSQSGHNTVSWYQQALGQGPQFIFQYYREEENGRGNFPPRFSGLQFPNYSSELNVNALELDDSALYLCASSFMGAPTYGYTFGSGTRLTVV.

The chain recombines TRBV27 with TRBJ1-2; no clear D gene. This CDR3 has 13 amino acids. CDR1 MNHEY and CDR2 SMNVEV come from the germline V gene (reference sequence). Trimming pared 6 bases from V and 2 bases from J, leaving 10 bases between. CDR3 DNA: TGTGCCAGCAGCCAGACCGCGAACTATGGCTACACCTTC. It encodes CASSQTANYGYTF.

On this clone: Other DNA sequences in this sample translate to the same CDR3. V usage is TRBV10-3 and J usage is TRBJ2-7; the match to TRBD1 covers 8 bases. Per the germline V gene, CDR1 is ENHRY and CDR2 is SYGVKD. The CDR3 has 14 amino acids. V shed 3 bases, J shed 1 base, and the junction held 2 bases outside the gene matches. The CDR3 DNA reads as TGTGCCATCAGTGAAGGACAGGGTTCCTACGAGCAGTACTTC. Its protein product is CAISEGQGSYEQYF.

CDR3 in DNA: TGTGCCAGCAGCCTTTATCCCCCTTGGCGGGAAACCATGGGGGAGCTGTTTTTT. It codes for CASSLYPPWRETMGELFF. The chain employs TRBV11-3 and TRBJ2-2, with D tentatively TRBD2 (6 bases). The CDR3 is 18 residues long. With 5 bases removed from V and 8 bases from J, the gap between germline ends came to 27 bases. Germline loops: CDR1 SGHNT, CDR2 YENEEA.

The rearrangement uses TRBV12-5 and TRBJ2-5; D remains ambiguous. The CDR3 extends over 12 amino acids. Germline values: CDR1 LGHNT, CDR2 FRNRAP. V dropped 5 bases and J dropped 5 bases, with 9 bases sitting between them. CDR3 in DNA: TGTGCTAGTGGTCCCGACTGGGAGACCCAGTACTTC. This encodes CASGPDWETQYF.

This clone has just one count. Other DNA sequences of this sample code for an identical CDR3. The chain carries TRBV27 and TRBJ2-5; no reliable D call. From germline, CDR1 is MNHEY and CDR2 SMNVEV (reference sequence). Trimming took off 5 bases at V and 5 bases at J, with 6 bases between the two ends. This CDR3 contains 11 residues. The CDR3 here is CASSVGETQYF. For the CDR3, the DNA is TGTGCCAGCAGTGTCGGGGAGACCCAGTACTTC.

Note on this clone: Additional DNA sequences in this sample encode the identical CDR3. The chain joins TRBV6-5 to TRBJ1-6; D not resolved. Trimming took 2 bases from V and 0 from J, leaving 5 bases between them. Germline loops: CDR1 MNHEY, CDR2 SVGAGI. This CDR3 comprises 15 residues. The CDR3 loop reads CASSYRDSYNSPLHF. In DNA form, the CDR3 reads TGTGCCAGCAGTTACCGGGACTCCTATAATTCACCCCTCCACTTT.

This sequence joins TRBV28 and TRBJ2-1; D might be TRBD2 (6 bases). The CDR3 covers 15 residues. Trimming shortened V by 2 bases and J by 4 bases, and 12 bases separated the two germline ends. Germline CDR1 MDHEN, CDR2 SYDVKM. CDR3 residues: CASSLTSRGYNEQFF. DNA of the CDR3: TGTGCCAGCAGTTTAACTAGCCGAGGGTACAATGAGCAGTTCTTC. The complete variable domain, with remaining parts taken from reference TRBV28 and TRBJ2-1, reads DVKVTQSSRYLVKRTGEKVFLECVQDMDHENMFWYRQDPGLGLRLIYFSYDVKMKEKGDIPEGYSVSREKKERFSLILESASTNQTSMYLCASSLTSRGYNEQFFGPGTRLTVL.

About this clone: Other DNA sequences in the same sample also yield this CDR3. The V and J genes are TRBV9 and TRBJ2-7; tentative D call: TRBD1 (6 bases). V was cut by 2 bases and J by 2 bases, with 11 bases left in between. Germline-derived CDR1 and CDR2 are SGDLS and YYNGEE. CDR3 length: 14 residues. The CDR3 spells CASSVGAGTYEQYF. The CDR3, as DNA: TGTGCCAGCAGCGTGGGGGCAGGGACCTACGAGCAGTACTTC.

The chain links TRBV10-1 to TRBJ2-4; 9 bases agree with TRBD1. The germline CDR1 and CDR2 sequences are WNHNN and SYGVQD (reference sequence). The ends lost 6 bases at V and 8 bases at J; junction bases unmatched: 8. The CDR3 length is 14 residues. The CDR3 sequence: CASRKGTGRDIQYF. The CDR3 DNA sequence: TGCGCCAGCAGAAAGGGGACAGGGAGGGACATTCAGTACTTC.

This clone occurred once. Its ends do not fully match the called genes, so a read error is possible. The genes are TRBV15 and TRBJ1-2, with 7 bases matching TRBD1. CDR1 LNHNV and CDR2 YYDKDF come from the germline V gene (reference sequence). CDR3 length: 16 residues. The CDR3 bases are TGTGCCACCAGCCCTCCCCCCGAGACAGGGCGCTATAGCTACACCTTC. It yields the protein CATSPPPETGRYSYTF.

V usage is TRBV27 and J usage is TRBJ2-1; no reliable D call. There are 14 residues in the CDR3. V was cut by 0 bases and J by 4 bases, with 7 bases left in between. Per germline, CDR1 MNHEY and CDR2 SMNVEV (reference sequence). CDR3 DNA sequence: TGTGCCAGCAGTTTATCGAAACCGTACAATGAGCAGTTCTTC. Amino acids: CASSLSKPYNEQFF.

The chain couples TRBV29-1 to TRBJ1-1; D ambiguous. Trimming shortened V by 7 bases and J by 0 bases, and 12 bases separated the two germline ends. The CDR3 runs 13 residues. Germline loops: CDR1 SQVTM, CDR2 ANQGSEA. The CDR3 bases are TGCAGCGCTACCGGACTGATGAACACTGAAGCTTTCTTT. Amino acids: CSATGLMNTEAFF.

This chain uses TRBV14 with TRBJ2-2, with 8 bases matching TRBD2. From germline, CDR1 is SGHDN and CDR2 FVKESK. V trimming: 0 bases; J trimming: 9 bases; junction bases outside the gene matches: 9. The length of the CDR3 is 16 residues. The DNA of the CDR3 is TGTGCCAGCAGCCAAGAAGGACTAGCCATCCCAAGGGAGCTGTTTTTT. It codes for CASSQEGLAIPRELFF.

V gene TRBV27 combines with J gene TRBJ2-1, with 12 nucleotides matching TRBD2. Looked up from germline, CDR1 is MNHEY and CDR2 is SMNVEV (reference sequence). Trimming took 0 bases from V and 5 from J; bases not matched to a gene: 14. CDR3 length: 20 amino acids. In DNA form, the CDR3 reads TGTGCCAGCAGTTTATCATCGCGGGGCCCACTAGCGGGGGGCCACAATGAGCAGTTCTTC. It translates to CASSLSSRGPLAGGHNEQFF.

This chain joins TRBV2 and TRBJ2-3, with D tentatively TRBD1 (6 bases). The CDR3 covers 16 residues. The V gene's germline CDR1 is SNHLY and CDR2 FYNNEI. The V gene lost 7 bases and the J gene lost 3 bases, with 20 bases spanning the gap. CDR3 DNA: TGTGCCAGCAAGGCTACAGGGCCGCTTAGTACAGATACGCAGTATTTT. Translated, it gives CASKATGPLSTDTQYF.

The chain is built from TRBV7-8 and TRBJ2-1; tentative D call: TRBD1 (6 bases). Between the trimmed V and J ends, which lost 2 bases and 6 bases, there was a span of 14 bases. This CDR3 region has 15 residues. The germline gives CDR1 SGHVS, CDR2 FQNEAQ. As DNA, the CDR3 is TGTGCCAGCAGCTTACAGGGGATATCGGTCAATGAGCAGTTCTTC. It codes for CASSLQGISVNEQFF. Supplemented by reference TRBV7-8 and TRBJ2-1, the full variable domain reads GAGVSQSPRYKVAKRGQDVALRCDPISGHVSLFWYQQALGQGPEFLTYFQNEAQLDKSGLPSDRFFAERPEGSVSTLKIQRTQQEDSAVYLCASSLQGISVNEQFFGPGTRLTVL.

The V and J genes are TRBV18 and TRBJ2-7; D is unclear. V was cut by 3 bases and J by 0 bases, with 12 bases left in between. Germline V gives CDR1 KGHSH, CDR2 LQKENI. The CDR3 is 15 amino acids. This chain's CDR3 is CASSPELALSYEQYF. DNA of the CDR3: TGTGCCAGCTCACCGGAACTTGCACTCTCCTACGAGCAGTACTTC.

The chain employs TRBV10-1 and TRBJ2-5; 15 bases match TRBD2. The CDR3 consists of 18 residues. The germline V gene encodes CDR1 WNHNN and CDR2 SYGVQD (reference sequence). The V and J ends lost 0 bases and 1 base, in that order; junction bases with no gene match: 3. For the CDR3, the DNA is TGCGCCAGCAGTGAGTCGGGACTAGCGGGAGGCCCCCAAGAGACCCAGTACTTC. Translating gives CASSESGLAGGPQETQYF.

This rearrangement joins TRBV4-1 to TRBJ2-7; D is undetermined. Germline-derived CDR1 and CDR2 are MGHRA and YSYEKL. This CDR3 comprises 13 residues. V lost 4 bases and J lost 3, with 10 bases in between. DNA of the CDR3: TGCGCCAGCAGCCTTCATATGGACTACGAGCAGTACTTC. As protein: CASSLHMDYEQYF.

This clone was observed a single time. V gene TRBV7-9 combines with J gene TRBJ1-1; 8 nucleotides agree with TRBD1. J was trimmed by 3 bases and V by 3 bases; bases with no gene match: 6. CDR1 and CDR2 from the germline V gene are SEHNR and FQNEAQ (reference sequence). The CDR3 extends over 15 amino acids. For the CDR3, the DNA is TGTGCCAGCAGCTTCGGACAGGGCGAGGACACTGAAGCTTTCTTT. It encodes CASSFGQGEDTEAFF.

The chain has TRBV7-2 and TRBJ2-7; D gene unclear. The V end lost 1 base, the J end lost 0 bases, and 13 bases lay between the germline ends. The CDR3 loop spans 16 amino acids. Germline CDR1 is SGHTA and CDR2 is FQGNSA. The CDR3 protein is CASSLEGRANSYEQYF. In DNA form, the CDR3 reads TGTGCCAGCAGCTTAGAGGGCCGAGCGAACTCCTACGAGCAGTACTTC. The entire variable domain, with the rest obtained from reference TRBV7-2 and TRBJ2-7, is as follows: GAGVSQSPSNKVTEKGKDVELRCDPISGHTALYWYRQSLGQGLEFLIYFQGNSAPDKSGLPSDRFSAERTGGSVSTLTIQRTQQEDSAVYLCASSLEGRANSYEQYFGPGTRLTVT.

This chain connects TRBV5-3 to TRBJ1-5, with D perhaps TRBD1 (5 bases). TRBV5-3 is annotated as an ORF whose role is uncertain. With 0 bases removed from V and 2 bases from J, the gap between germline ends came to 21 bases. The CDR3 spans 19 residues. CDR3 in amino acids: CARSLACGRVIRGNQPQHF. The CDR3 nucleotides read TGTGCCAGAAGCTTGGCCTGTGGCAGGGTTATCCGGGGCAATCAGCCCCAGCATTTT.

V and J are TRBV6-4 and TRBJ2-1, with 9 bases that match TRBD1. Trimming took 8 bases from V and 7 from J; bases not matched to a gene: 12. Germline V gene lookup returns CDR1 MRHNA and CDR2 SNTAGT. CDR3 length: 15 residues. Here the CDR3 reads CASPRPGTGPNEQFF. CDR3 DNA sequence: TGTGCCAGCCCTCGACCGGGGACAGGGCCAAATGAGCAGTTCTTC.

This clone was detected only once. CDR3: CASSVEVAVGEQFF. The DNA for the CDR3 is TGTGCCAGCAGCGTCGAAGTAGCGGTTGGGGAGCAGTTCTTC. The genes are TRBV9 and TRBJ2-1; D is perhaps TRBD2 (6 bases). The germline CDR1 and CDR2 sequences are SGDLS and YYNGEE. The CDR3 extends over 14 amino acids. V was pared by 2 bases and J by 10 bases, with 16 bases between.

The rearrangement joins TRBV6-5 to TRBJ2-7; D remains unclear. V was shortened by 0 bases and J by 2 bases, with 8 bases between the two germline ends. The germline V gene encodes CDR1 MNHEY and CDR2 SVGAGI. The CDR3 consists of 14 residues. CDR3: CASSYSSVTYEQYF. Written as DNA, the CDR3 is TGTGCCAGCAGTTACTCGTCAGTAACCTACGAGCAGTACTTC.

The rearrangement links TRBV5-6 to TRBJ2-7, with D maybe TRBD1 (6 bases). The CDR3 contains 14 residues. The V gene's germline CDR1 is SGHDT and CDR2 YYEEEE. Trimming took off 2 bases at V and 3 bases at J, with 12 bases between the two ends. The CDR3 region has the DNA TGTGCCAGCAGCTTCGGGACACAGCTCTACGAGCAGTACTTC. It specifies CASSFGTQLYEQYF.

J is TRBJ1-5 and V is TRBV19, with unresolved D. The CDR3 is 14 amino acids. Germline V lookup: CDR1 LNHDA, CDR2 SQIVND (reference sequence). Deletions cut 4 bases from V and 3 bases from J, with 10 bases between. The CDR3 nucleotides read TGTGCCAGTAGTAACGGAAGGGACAATCAGCCCCAGCATTTT. This translates into CASSNGRDNQPQHF.

This sequence joins TRBV5-6 and TRBJ1-1; the D is unclear. The length of the CDR3 is 12 residues. CDR1 and CDR2 from the germline V gene are SGHDT and YYEEEE. Between the trimmed V and J ends, which lost 1 base and 7 bases, there was a span of 8 bases. The CDR3 coding sequence is TGTGCCAGCAGCTTGTACGGAGATGAAGCTTTCTTT. Amino acid sequence: CASSLYGDEAFF. The variable domain in full, with the rest retrieved from reference TRBV5-6 and TRBJ1-1, is DAGVTQSPTHLIKTRGQQVTLRCSPKSGHDTVSWYQQALGQGPQFIFQYYEEEERQRGNFPDRFSGHQFPNYSSELNVNALLLGDSALYLCASSLYGDEAFFGQGTRLTVV.